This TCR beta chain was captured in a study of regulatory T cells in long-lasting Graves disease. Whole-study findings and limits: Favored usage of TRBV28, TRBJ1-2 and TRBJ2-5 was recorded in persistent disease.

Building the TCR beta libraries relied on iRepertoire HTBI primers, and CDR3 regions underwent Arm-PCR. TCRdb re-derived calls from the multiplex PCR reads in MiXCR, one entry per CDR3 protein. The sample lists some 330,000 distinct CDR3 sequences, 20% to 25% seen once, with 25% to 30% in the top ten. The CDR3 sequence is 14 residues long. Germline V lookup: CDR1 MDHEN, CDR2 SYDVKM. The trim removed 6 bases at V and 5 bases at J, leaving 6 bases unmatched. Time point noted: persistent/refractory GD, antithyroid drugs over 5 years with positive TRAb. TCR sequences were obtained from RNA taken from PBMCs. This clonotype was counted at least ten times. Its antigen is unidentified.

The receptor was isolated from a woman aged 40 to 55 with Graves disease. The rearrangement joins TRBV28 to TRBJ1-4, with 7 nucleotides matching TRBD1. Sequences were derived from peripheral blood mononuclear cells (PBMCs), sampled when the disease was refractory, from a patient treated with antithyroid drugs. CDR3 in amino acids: CASSQGQINEKLFF. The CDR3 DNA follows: TGTGCCAGCAGCCAGGGACAGATAAATGAAAAACTGTTTTTT.